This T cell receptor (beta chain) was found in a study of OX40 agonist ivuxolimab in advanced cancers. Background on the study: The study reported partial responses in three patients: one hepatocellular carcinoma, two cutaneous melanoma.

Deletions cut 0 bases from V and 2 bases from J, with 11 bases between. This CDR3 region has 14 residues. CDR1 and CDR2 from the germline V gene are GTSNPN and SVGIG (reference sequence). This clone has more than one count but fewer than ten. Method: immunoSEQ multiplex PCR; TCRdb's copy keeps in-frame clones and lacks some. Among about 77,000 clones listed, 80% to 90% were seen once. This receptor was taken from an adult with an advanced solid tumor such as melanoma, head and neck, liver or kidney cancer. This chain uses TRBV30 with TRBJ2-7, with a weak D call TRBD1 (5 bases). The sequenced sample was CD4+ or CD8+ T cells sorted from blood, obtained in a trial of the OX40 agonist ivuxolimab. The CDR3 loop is CAWSVAGWTYEQYF. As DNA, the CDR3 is TGTGCCTGGAGTGTCGCAGGGTGGACCTACGAGCAGTACTTC.